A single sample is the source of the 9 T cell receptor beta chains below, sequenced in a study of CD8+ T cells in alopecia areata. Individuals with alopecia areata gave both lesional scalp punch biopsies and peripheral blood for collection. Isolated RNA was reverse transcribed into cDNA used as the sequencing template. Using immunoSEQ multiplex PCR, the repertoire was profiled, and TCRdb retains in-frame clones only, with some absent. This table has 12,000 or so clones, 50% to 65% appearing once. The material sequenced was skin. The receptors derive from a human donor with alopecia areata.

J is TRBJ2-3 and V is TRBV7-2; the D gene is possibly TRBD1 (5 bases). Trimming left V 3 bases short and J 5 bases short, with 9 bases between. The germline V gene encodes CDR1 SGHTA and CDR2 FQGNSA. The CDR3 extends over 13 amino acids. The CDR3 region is CASSLGPQDTQYF. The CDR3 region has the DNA TGTGCCAGCAGCTTGGGGCCACAAGATACGCAGTATTTT. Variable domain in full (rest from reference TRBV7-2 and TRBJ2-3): GAGVSQSPSNKVTEKGKDVELRCDPISGHTALYWYRQSLGQGLEFLIYFQGNSAPDKSGLPSDRFSAERTGGSVSTLTIQRTQQEDSAVYLCASSLGPQDTQYFGPGTRLTVL.

CDR3 amino acids: CASSQDRNEKLFF. The CDR3 region has the DNA TGTGCCAGCAGCCAGGACCGTAATGAAAAACTGTTTTTT. V gene TRBV7-6 combines with J gene TRBJ1-4; the D is unclear. CDR1 and CDR2 (germline): SGHVS, FNYEAQ. The V and J ends lost 5 bases and 4 bases respectively, with 8 bases between them. The CDR3 length is 13 residues.

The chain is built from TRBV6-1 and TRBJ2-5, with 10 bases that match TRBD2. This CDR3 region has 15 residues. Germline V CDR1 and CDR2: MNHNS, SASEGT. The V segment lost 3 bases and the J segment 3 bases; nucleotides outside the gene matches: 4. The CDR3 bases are TGTGCCAGCAGTGAGGTAGCGGGGGGTAAAGAGACCCAGTACTTC. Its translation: CASSEVAGGKETQYF.

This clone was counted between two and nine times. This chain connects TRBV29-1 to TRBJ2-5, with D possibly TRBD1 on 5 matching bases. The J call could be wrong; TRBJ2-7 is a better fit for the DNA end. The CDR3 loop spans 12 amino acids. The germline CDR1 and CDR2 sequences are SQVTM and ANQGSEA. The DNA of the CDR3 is TGCAGCGCTAGACAGAGCTCCTACGAGCAGTACTTC. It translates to CSARQSSYEQYF.

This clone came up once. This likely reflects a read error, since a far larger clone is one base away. In nucleotides, the CDR3 is TGCGCCAGCAGCCCCCCGGGGGGACTAGCGGACCAAGAGACCCAGTACTTC. Translated: CASSPPGGLADQETQYF. The rearrangement links TRBV4-1 to TRBJ2-5; 11 bases map to TRBD2. The CDR3 sequence is 17 residues long. Losses at the gene ends were 4 bases for V and 0 bases for J; bases not matched to a gene: 7. Germline V gene lookup returns CDR1 MGHRA and CDR2 YSYEKL.

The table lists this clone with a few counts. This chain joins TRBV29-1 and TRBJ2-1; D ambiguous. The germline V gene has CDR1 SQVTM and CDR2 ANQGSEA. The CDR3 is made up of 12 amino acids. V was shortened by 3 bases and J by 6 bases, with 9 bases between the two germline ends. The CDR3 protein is CSVDVVPNEQFF. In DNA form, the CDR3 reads TGCAGCGTTGATGTCGTCCCCAATGAGCAGTTCTTC.

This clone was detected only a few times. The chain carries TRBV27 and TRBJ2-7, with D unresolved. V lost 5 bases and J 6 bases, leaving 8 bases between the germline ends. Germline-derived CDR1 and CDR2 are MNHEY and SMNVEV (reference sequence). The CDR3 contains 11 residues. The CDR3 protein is CASSLGSEQYF. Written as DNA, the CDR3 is TGTGCCAGCAGTCTCGGATCCGAGCAGTACTTC.

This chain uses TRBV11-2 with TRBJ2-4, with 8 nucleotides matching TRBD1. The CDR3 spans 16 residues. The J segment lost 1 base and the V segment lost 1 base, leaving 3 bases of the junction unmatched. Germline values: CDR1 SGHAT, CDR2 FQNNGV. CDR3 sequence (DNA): TGTGCCAGCAGCTTAGGACAGGGGACGGCCAAAAACATTCAGTACTTC. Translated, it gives CASSLGQGTAKNIQYF.

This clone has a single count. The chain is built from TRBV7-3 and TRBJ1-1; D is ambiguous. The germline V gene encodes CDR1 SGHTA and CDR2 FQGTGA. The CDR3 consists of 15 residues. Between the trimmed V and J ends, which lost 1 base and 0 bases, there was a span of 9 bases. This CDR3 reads CASSLIGGMNTEAFF. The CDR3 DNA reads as TGTGCCAGCAGCTTAATCGGAGGAATGAACACTGAAGCTTTCTTT.